One sample yielded the 23 T cell receptor beta chains listed below, sequenced in a study of blood T cell repertoires in COVID-19. The method was immunoSEQ multiplex PCR; TCRdb's version includes in-frame clones alone and lacks a portion of them. This sample has some 58,000 clones, with approximately 80% found just once. Sequenced input: peripheral blood. The receptors derive from a middle-aged man with COVID-19, enrolled during active disease.

This chain uses TRBV29-1 with TRBJ2-2; D ambiguous. Trimming took 7 bases from V and 0 from J, leaving 6 bases between them. This CDR3 comprises 12 residues. Per germline, CDR1 SQVTM and CDR2 ANQGSEA. The CDR3 loop reads CSAGSNTGELFF. The CDR3 DNA reads TGCAGCGCCGGTTCGAACACCGGGGAGCTGTTTTTT.

The rearrangement uses TRBV21-1 and TRBJ2-7; TRBD1, the D gene given by the table, was not confirmed from the DNA. TRBV21-1 is a listed pseudogene. The CDR3 extends over 16 amino acids. The CDR3 is CASTPGLRTGKDEQYF. For the CDR3, the DNA is TGTGCCAGCACCCCAGGTCTTAGGACAGGGAAGGATGAGCAGTACTTC.

The chain is built from TRBV30 and TRBJ1-4; maybe TRBD1 (5 bases). Germline CDR1 GTSNPN, CDR2 SVGIG (reference sequence). This CDR3 region has 14 residues. The germline V and J ends were trimmed by 0 bases and 7 bases, with 12 bases remaining between them. This chain's CDR3 is CAWSVKGWGEKLFF. As DNA, the CDR3 is TGTGCCTGGAGTGTAAAGGGGTGGGGTGAAAAACTGTTTTTT.

This chain connects TRBV19 to TRBJ2-3, with TRBD2 matching 7 bases. Germline-derived CDR1 and CDR2 are LNHDA and SQIVND (reference sequence). With V trimmed by 10 bases and J by 0 bases, 10 bases remained unmatched. This CDR3 has 15 residues. The CDR3 sequence is CATPSRECSTDTQYF. The CDR3 DNA reads TGTGCCACCCCATCGCGGGAGTGCAGCACAGATACGCAGTATTTT.

V and J are TRBV29-1 and TRBJ2-1; 11 bases map to TRBD2. Looked up from germline, CDR1 is SQVTM and CDR2 is ANQGSEA. There are 14 residues in the CDR3. J lost 4 bases, V lost 4 bases, and 3 bases had no gene match. The DNA of the CDR3 is TGCAGCGTTGGGGGGACTAGCGGTTACAATGAGCAGTTCTTC. Translation: CSVGGTSGYNEQFF.

The V gene is TRBV28, the J gene TRBJ2-5; 7 bases match TRBD2. The junction had 8 bases not matched to a gene; V was cut back by 11 bases and J by 5 bases. Germline V gene data show CDR1 as MDHEN and CDR2 as SYDVKM. The CDR3 contains 12 residues. For the CDR3, the DNA is TGTGCCTCCGGGGAGGGCCGGGAGACCCAGTACTTC. Residues: CASGEGRETQYF.

As DNA, the CDR3 is TGTGCCAGCAGCTTACTACCCGGGAGTCACGAGCAGTACTTC. Translation: CASSLLPGSHEQYF. The chain links TRBV7-2 to TRBJ2-7, with a possible D match to TRBD2 (6 bases). The germline V gene has CDR1 SGHTA and CDR2 FQGNSA. The CDR3 spans 14 residues. The ends were cut back, 2 bases at V and 5 bases at J, with 13 bases in the middle.

By sample share, this clone is large. The J gene is TRBJ1-2, the V gene TRBV7-9; no firm D call. CDR1 SEHNR and CDR2 FQNEAQ come from the germline V gene (reference sequence). The CDR3 sequence is 12 residues long. Trimming removed 6 bases at V and 5 bases at J, with 10 bases between. The CDR3 here is CASRPDKYGYTF. In DNA form, the CDR3 reads TGTGCCAGCAGACCAGACAAGTATGGCTACACCTTC.

CDR3 amino acids: CASSQDRRAGSYEQYF. The DNA for the CDR3 is TGTGCCAGCAGCCAAGATCGTCGAGCGGGTTCCTACGAGCAGTACTTC. The gene calls are TRBV4-2 and TRBJ2-7, with a tentative D call TRBD2 (6 bases). The CDR3 spans 16 residues. Germline CDR1 LGHNA, CDR2 YNFKEQ. Trimming pared 0 bases from V and 1 base from J, leaving 13 bases between.

The V call is TRBV24-1, the J call TRBJ1-1; 9 nucleotides align to TRBD1. Germline V gene sequence: CDR1 KGHDR, CDR2 SFDVKD. The CDR3 sequence is 13 residues long. Trimming removed 3 bases from V and 11 bases from J; junction bases left unmatched: 6. CDR3 DNA sequence: TGTGCCACCAGTGATCCTGGACAGGGGAGGGCTTTCTTT. As protein: CATSDPGQGRAFF.

The J gene is TRBJ2-7, the V gene TRBV7-3; 7 positions match TRBD1. V lost 0 bases, J lost 2 bases, and 4 bases stayed unmatched. The CDR3 is 15 residues long. In germline, CDR1 is SGHTA, CDR2 FQGTGA. The CDR3 region has the DNA TGTGCCAGCAGCTTAACCCGGGACAGACCCTACGAGCAGTACTTC. Protein product: CASSLTRDRPYEQYF.

This sequence joins TRBV27 and TRBJ1-5; TRBD1 matches 7 bases. Trimming removed 0 bases from V and 10 bases from J; junction bases left unmatched: 9. There are 15 residues in the CDR3. Germline-derived CDR1 and CDR2 are MNHEY and SMNVEV (reference sequence). The CDR3 loop is CASSLSGQVFGPQHF. The CDR3 nucleotides read TGTGCCAGCAGTTTATCAGGACAGGTGTTTGGACCCCAGCATTTT.

DNA of the CDR3: TGCGCCAGCAGCCCAGGGATTGCTCAGCCCCAGCATTTT. This sequence encodes CASSPGIAQPQHF. The chain employs TRBV4-3 and TRBJ1-5; perhaps TRBD1 as D (5 bases). Deletions cut 4 bases from V and 6 bases from J, with 10 bases between. Germline V gene data show CDR1 as LGHNA and CDR2 as YSLEER. This CDR3 contains 13 residues.

This clone appeared once. This chain joins TRBV27 and TRBJ2-7, with 7 bases fitting TRBD2. The CDR3 loop spans 15 amino acids. V shed 3 bases and J 2 bases; nucleotides not matched to a gene: 7. The germline CDR1 and CDR2 sequences are MNHEY and SMNVEV (reference sequence). This CDR3 reads CASSLRLAVAYEQYF. CDR3 DNA sequence: TGTGCCAGCAGTTTGCGCCTAGCGGTTGCCTACGAGCAGTACTTC.

The chain is built from TRBV19 and TRBJ1-5, with 7 bases fitting TRBD1. CDR3 size: 13 residues. Germline V gene lookup returns CDR1 LNHDA and CDR2 SQIVND (reference sequence). V was clipped by 5 bases and J by 3 bases; unmatched bases: 1. CDR3 in DNA: TGTGCCAGTAGTGGGACAGACAATCAGCCCCAGCATTTT. Translating it yields CASSGTDNQPQHF.

This clone was seen a single time. This chain uses TRBV29-1 with TRBJ2-3; TRBD2 matches at 7 bases. The J segment lost 0 bases and the V segment lost 7 bases, leaving 4 bases of the junction unmatched. The V gene's germline CDR1 is SQVTM and CDR2 ANQGSEA. This CDR3 contains 13 residues. This CDR3 is CSAQRGSTDTQYF. For the CDR3, the DNA is TGCAGCGCGCAGCGGGGAAGCACAGATACGCAGTATTTT.

This clone was detected only a few times. The chain recombines TRBV30 with TRBJ2-7, with TRBD1 identical over 7 bases. CDR1 and CDR2 from the germline V gene are GTSNPN and SVGIG (reference sequence). V lost 2 bases to trimming and J lost 4 bases; unmatched junction nucleotides: 8. The CDR3 sequence is 14 residues long. The CDR3 here is CAWSTPGQLYEQYF. The DNA for the CDR3 is TGTGCCTGGAGTACCCCGGGACAGTTGTACGAGCAGTACTTC.

The CDR3 loop reads CASSDSEREAGELFF. CDR3 sequence (DNA): TGTGCCAGCAGTGACTCGGAGCGGGAGGCCGGGGAGCTGTTTTTT. The V gene is TRBV6-4, the J gene TRBJ2-2, with 9 positions matching TRBD2. V shed 0 bases, J shed 6 bases, and the junction held 2 bases outside the gene matches. The CDR3 runs to 15 residues. The germline gives CDR1 MRHNA, CDR2 SNTAGT.

The rearrangement joins TRBV6-2 or TRBV6-3 to TRBJ2-2, with a tentative D call TRBD1 (6 bases). CDR3 length: 15 amino acids. The ends were cut back, 5 bases at V and 5 bases at J, with 15 bases in the middle. Germline-derived CDR1 and CDR2 are MNHEY and SVGEGT. CDR3 bases: TGTGCCAGCAGTAACCGGGACACGGGGACCGGGGAGCTGTTTTTT. This codes for CASSNRDTGTGELFF.

This chain connects TRBV6-6 to TRBJ2-2; 7 bases are a match to TRBD1. This CDR3 has 14 residues. The V gene's germline CDR1 is MNHNY and CDR2 SVGAGI (reference sequence). The V segment lost 11 bases and the J segment 1 base; nucleotides outside the gene matches: 7. The CDR3 DNA sequence: TGTGCCGCCACTACAGGGGTGAACACCGGGGAGCTGTTTTTT. Its protein is CAATTGVNTGELFF.

This clone came up a few times. This rearrangement joins TRBV5-1 to TRBJ1-2, with 8 positions matching TRBD1. Germline trimming cut 4 bases from V and 8 bases from J; bases unmatched to any gene: 7. Germline-derived CDR1 and CDR2 are SGHRS and YFSETQ. This CDR3 comprises 13 residues. CDR3 loop: CASSGRQGKGYTF. In DNA form, the CDR3 reads TGCGCCAGCAGCGGAAGACAGGGGAAAGGCTACACCTTC. Combining the CDR3 with reference TRBV5-1 and TRBJ1-2 gives the whole variable domain KAGVTQTPRYLIKTRGQQVTLSCSPISGHRSVSWYQQTPGQGLQFLFEYFSETQRNKGNFPGRFSGRQFSNSRSEMNVSTLELGDSALYLCASSGRQGKGYTFGSGTRLTVV.

The sample holds many counts of this clone. The chain employs TRBV30 and TRBJ1-2, with D unclear. The germline CDR1 and CDR2 sequences are GTSNPN and SVGIG (reference sequence). The CDR3 has 13 residues. Deletions cut 3 bases from V and 4 bases from J, with 12 bases between. The CDR3 loop reads CAWRAPMSYGYTF. The CDR3 nucleotides are TGTGCCTGGAGGGCCCCGATGTCCTATGGCTACACCTTC.

This clone has more than one count but fewer than ten. CDR3 amino acids: CASTLFGGGLYGYTF. The CDR3 DNA is TGTGCCAGCACCTTGTTCGGGGGGGGCCTCTATGGCTACACCTTC. The rearrangement links TRBV28 to TRBJ1-2, with D possibly matching TRBD1 (6 bases). The germline V gene has CDR1 MDHEN and CDR2 SYDVKM. V was cut by 7 bases and J by 4 bases, with 19 bases left in between. This CDR3 is 15 amino acids long.